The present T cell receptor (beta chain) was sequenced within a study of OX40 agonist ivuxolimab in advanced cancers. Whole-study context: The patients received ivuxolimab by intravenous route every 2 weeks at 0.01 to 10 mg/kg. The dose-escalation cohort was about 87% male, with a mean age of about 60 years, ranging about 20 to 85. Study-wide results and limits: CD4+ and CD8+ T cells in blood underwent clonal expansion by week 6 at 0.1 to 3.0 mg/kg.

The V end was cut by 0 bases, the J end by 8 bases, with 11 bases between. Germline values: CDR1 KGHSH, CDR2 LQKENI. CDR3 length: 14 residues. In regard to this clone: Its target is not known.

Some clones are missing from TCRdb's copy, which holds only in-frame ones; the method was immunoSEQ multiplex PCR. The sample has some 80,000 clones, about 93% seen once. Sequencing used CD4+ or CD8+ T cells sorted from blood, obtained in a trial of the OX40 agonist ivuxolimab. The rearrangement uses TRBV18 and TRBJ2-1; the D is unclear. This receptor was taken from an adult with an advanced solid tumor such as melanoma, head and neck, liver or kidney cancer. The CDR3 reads CASSPPNQSDEQFF. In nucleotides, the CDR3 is TGTGCCAGCTCACCACCGAACCAGTCGGATGAGCAGTTCTTC. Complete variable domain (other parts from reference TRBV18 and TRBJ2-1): NAGVMQNPRHLVRRRGQEARLRCSPMKGHSHVYWYRQLPEEGLKFMVYLQKENIIDESGMPKERFSAEFPKEGPSILRIQQVVRGDSAAYFCASSPPNQSDEQFFGPGTRLTVL.